The present T cell receptor (beta chain) was sequenced within a study of human T cells and chemical hapten exposure. This clonotype was observed many times. TCRdb re-analysed the RACE reads in MiXCR, keeping a single row per CDR3 protein. The table has over 300,000 distinct CDR3 sequences, roughly 5.3% seen once; the top ten hold approximately 2.8%. V dropped 8 bases and J dropped 5; count of bases not matched to a gene: 3. CDR1 is SGHTA and CDR2 is FQGNSA in the germline V gene. CDR3 length equals 13 residues. The time point was: pre-sensitization, week 0. The sample's treatment: therapeutic diphenylcyclopropenone sensitization with weekly scalp DPC.

The chain uses TRBV7-2 and TRBJ2-5; 12 bases map to TRBD2. The TCR sequence derives from a woman in her forties or fifties with alopecia areata. Some clones in this sample may be carry-over from other donors' samples. The starting material was whole blood, obtained in connection with sensitization to the hapten diphenylcyclopropenone (DPC). DNA for the CDR3: TGTGCCAGCCGGGGACTAGCGGGTGAGACCCAGTACTTC. It specifies CASRGLAGETQYF.